This T cell receptor beta chain was documented in a study of blood T cell repertoires in COVID-19. The CDR3 has 13 residues. From germline, CDR1 is SQVTM and CDR2 ANQGSEA. V lost 4 bases to trimming and J lost 6 bases; unmatched junction nucleotides: 2. Clones were sequenced by immunoSEQ multiplex PCR, and TCRdb holds only the in-frame ones, with some missing. Of roughly 190,000 clones in the sample, about four fifths were seen once. Note on this clone: Other nucleotide sequences from this sample produce the same CDR3.

The chain links TRBV29-1 to TRBJ1-4; 10 bases match TRBD1. Sequencing was carried out using peripheral blood. This TCR was recovered from a man in his 60s with acute or convalescent COVID-19. The CDR3 DNA reads TGCAGCGTTGCGACAGGGGGCGATGAAAAACTGTTTTTT. Protein sequence: CSVATGGDEKLFF.